These T cell receptor beta chains were read from a single sample in a study of early T cells in non-severe SARS-CoV-2 infection. TCRdb re-derived calls from the 5' RACE reads in MiXCR, one entry per CDR3 protein. The table records tens of thousands of distinct CDR3 sequences, about 5% of them present only once. Source material: whole blood. All receptors derive from an adult who was a healthcare worker with PCR-confirmed SARS-CoV-2 infection or an uninfected control (not recorded which). Both conserved end residues are part of each CDR3. The order of the fields is J gene, clone size, D gene, V gene, CDR3 protein, CDR3 DNA. D genes are given only for firm matches. Clone size, where shown, is once, few, many, or a class for clones that have expanded.

>TRBJ1-5|medium-sized|TRBD1|TRBV4-1
CASSPMDRQAQPQHF
TGCGCCAGCAGCCCAATGGACAGGCAGGCGCAGCCCCAGCATTTT
>TRBJ1-3|many|.|TRBV12-3/TRBV12-4
CASSLAPGNTIYF
TGTGCCAGCAGTTTAGCACCCGGAAACACCATATATTTT
>TRBJ1-3|few|TRBD1|TRBV13
CASSPTGGTGNTIYF
TGTGCCAGCAGCCCAACAGGGGGCACAGGAAACACCATATATTTT
>TRBJ1-2|many|.|TRBV30
CAWSLGESYGYTF
TGTGCCTGGAGTTTGGGGGAATCCTATGGCTACACCTTC
>TRBJ1-1|many|.|TRBV7-2
CASSFISQETMNTEAFF
TGTGCCAGCAGCTTTATATCCCAGGAAACCATGAACACTGAAGCTTTCTTT
>TRBJ2-2|many|TRBD1|TRBV11-2
CASSFQGAGELFF
TGTGCCAGCAGCTTTCAGGGGGCCGGGGAGCTGTTTTTT
>TRBJ1-3|few|.|TRBV20-1
CSARDRAGAMRGNTIYF
TGCAGTGCTAGAGATCGAGCAGGGGCTATGCGTGGAAACACCATATATTTT
>TRBJ1-1|many|.|TRBV12-3/TRBV12-4
CASSSLPFSGGTEAFF
TGTGCCAGCAGTTCCTTACCTTTCTCGGGGGGCACTGAAGCTTTCTTT
>TRBJ1-1|many|.|TRBV18
CASSSPGGNTEAFF
TGTGCCAGCTCATCTCCGGGAGGGAACACTGAAGCTTTCTTT
>TRBJ1-1|many|.|TRBV7-2
CASSFGAVGTEAFF
TGTGCCAGCAGCTTCGGTGCGGTAGGCACTGAAGCTTTCTTT
>TRBJ2-7|.|.|TRBV2
CASSEVQRLGEQYF
TGTGCCAGCAGTGAAGTGCAGCGCCTGGGCGAGCAGTACTTC
>TRBJ2-5|many|.|TRBV29-1
CSAHWTEQETQYF
TGCAGCGCCCATTGGACAGAGCAAGAGACCCAGTACTTC
>TRBJ2-2|few|.|TRBV20-1
CSASQVNTGELFF
TGCAGTGCTAGCCAGGTTAACACCGGGGAGCTGTTTTTT
>TRBJ1-5|.|.|TRBV6-1
CASSEGVGARNQPQHF
TGTGCCAGCAGTGAAGGGGTAGGGGCCAGAAATCAGCCCCAGCATTTT
>TRBJ2-5|many|.|TRBV5-1
CASSLGTETQYF
TGCGCCAGCAGCTTGGGGACAGAGACCCAGTACTTC
>TRBJ1-5|few|.|TRBV2
CASKSSETYSNQPQHF
TGTGCCAGCAAATCTTCAGAGACTTATAGCAATCAGCCCCAGCATTTT
>TRBJ1-6|many|TRBD1|TRBV12-3/TRBV12-4
CASHQGDRVRNSPLHF
TGTGCCAGCCATCAAGGGGACAGGGTTCGTAATTCACCCCTCCACTTT